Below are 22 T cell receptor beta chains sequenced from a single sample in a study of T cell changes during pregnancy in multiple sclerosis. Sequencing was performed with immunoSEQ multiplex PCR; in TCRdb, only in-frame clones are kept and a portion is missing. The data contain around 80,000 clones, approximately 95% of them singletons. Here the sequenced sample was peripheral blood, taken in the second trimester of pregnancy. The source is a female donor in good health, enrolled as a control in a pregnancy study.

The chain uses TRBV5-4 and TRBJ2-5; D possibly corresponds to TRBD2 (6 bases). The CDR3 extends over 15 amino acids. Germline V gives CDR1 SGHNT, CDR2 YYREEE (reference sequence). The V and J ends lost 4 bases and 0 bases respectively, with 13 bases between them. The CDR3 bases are TGTGCCAGCAGCCCGGGGAGGACTAACCAAGAGACCCAGTACTTC. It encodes CASSPGRTNQETQYF. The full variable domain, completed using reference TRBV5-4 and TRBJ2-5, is ETGVTQSPTHLIKTRGQQVTLRCSSQSGHNTVSWYQQALGQGPQFIFQYYREEENGRGNFPPRFSGLQFPNYSSELNVNALELDDSALYLCASSPGRTNQETQYFGPGTRLLVL.

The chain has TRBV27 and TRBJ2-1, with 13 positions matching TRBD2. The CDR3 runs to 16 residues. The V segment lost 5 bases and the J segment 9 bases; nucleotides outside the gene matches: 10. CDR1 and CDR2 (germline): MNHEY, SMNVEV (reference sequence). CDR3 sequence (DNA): TGTGCCAGCAGTCTATTACTAGCGGGAGGGCCGACTGAGCAGTTCTTC. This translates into CASSLLLAGGPTEQFF.

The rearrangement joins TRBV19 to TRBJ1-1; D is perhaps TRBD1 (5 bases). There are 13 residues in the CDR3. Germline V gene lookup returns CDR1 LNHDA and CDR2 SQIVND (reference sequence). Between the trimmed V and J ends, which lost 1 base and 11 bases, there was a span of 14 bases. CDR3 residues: CASSIATGKEAFF. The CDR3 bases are TGTGCCAGTAGTATAGCCACAGGAAAGGAGGCTTTCTTT.

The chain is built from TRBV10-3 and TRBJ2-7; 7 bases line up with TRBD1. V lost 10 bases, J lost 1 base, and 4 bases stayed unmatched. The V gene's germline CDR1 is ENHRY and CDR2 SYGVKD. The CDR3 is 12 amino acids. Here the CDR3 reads CATGQLSYEQYF. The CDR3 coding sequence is TGTGCCACGGGACAGCTATCCTACGAGCAGTACTTC.

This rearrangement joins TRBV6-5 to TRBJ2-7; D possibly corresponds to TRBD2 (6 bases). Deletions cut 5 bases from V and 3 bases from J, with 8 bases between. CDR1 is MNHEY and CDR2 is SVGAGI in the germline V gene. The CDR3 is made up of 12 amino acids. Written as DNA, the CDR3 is TGTGCCAGCAGTAGGGACTTCTACGAGCAGTACTTC. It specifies CASSRDFYEQYF.

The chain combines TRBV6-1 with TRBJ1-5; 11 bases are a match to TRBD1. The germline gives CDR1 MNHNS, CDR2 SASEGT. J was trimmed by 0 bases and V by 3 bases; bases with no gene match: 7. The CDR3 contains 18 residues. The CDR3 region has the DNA TGTGCCAGCAGTGAGAGGACAGGGGGCTCTGTTAGCAATCAGCCCCAGCATTTT. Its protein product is CASSERTGGSVSNQPQHF.

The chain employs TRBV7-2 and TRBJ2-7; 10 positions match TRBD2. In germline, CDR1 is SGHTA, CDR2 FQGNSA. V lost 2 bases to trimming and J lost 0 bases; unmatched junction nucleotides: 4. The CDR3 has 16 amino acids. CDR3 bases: TGTGCCAGCAGCTTACAAGCTAGCGGGAGCTCCTACGAGCAGTACTTC. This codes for CASSLQASGSSYEQYF.

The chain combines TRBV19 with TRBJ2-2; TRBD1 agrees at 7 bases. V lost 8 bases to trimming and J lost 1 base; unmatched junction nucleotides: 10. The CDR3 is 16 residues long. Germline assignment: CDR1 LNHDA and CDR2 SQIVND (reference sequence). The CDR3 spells CASRQTGSLNTGELFF. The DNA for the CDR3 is TGTGCCAGTCGCCAGACAGGGTCCCTGAACACCGGGGAGCTGTTTTTT.

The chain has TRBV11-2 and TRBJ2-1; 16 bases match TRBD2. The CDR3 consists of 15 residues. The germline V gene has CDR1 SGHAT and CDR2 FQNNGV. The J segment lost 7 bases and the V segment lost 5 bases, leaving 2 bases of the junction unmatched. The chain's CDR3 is CASSQGLAGGNEQFF. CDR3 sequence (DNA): TGTGCCAGCAGCCAGGGACTAGCGGGAGGGAATGAGCAGTTCTTC. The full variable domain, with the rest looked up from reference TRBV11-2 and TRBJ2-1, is EAGVAQSPRYKIIEKRQSVAFWCNPISGHATLYWYQQILGQGPKLLIQFQNNGVVDDSQLPKDRFSAERLKGVDSTLKIQPAKLEDSAVYLCASSQGLAGGNEQFFGPGTRLTVL.

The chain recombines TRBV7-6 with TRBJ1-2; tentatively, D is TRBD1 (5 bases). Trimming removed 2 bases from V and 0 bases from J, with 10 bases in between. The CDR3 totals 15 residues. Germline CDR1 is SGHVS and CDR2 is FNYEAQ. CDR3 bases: TGTGCCAGCAGCTTAAATGCGGGACCTAACTATGGCTACACCTTC. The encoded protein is CASSLNAGPNYGYTF.

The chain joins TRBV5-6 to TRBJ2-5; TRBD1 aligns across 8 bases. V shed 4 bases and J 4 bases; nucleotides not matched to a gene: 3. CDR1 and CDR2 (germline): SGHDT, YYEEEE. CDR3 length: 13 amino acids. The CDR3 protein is CASSAQGGETQYF. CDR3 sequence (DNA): TGTGCCAGCAGCGCACAGGGGGGAGAGACCCAGTACTTC.

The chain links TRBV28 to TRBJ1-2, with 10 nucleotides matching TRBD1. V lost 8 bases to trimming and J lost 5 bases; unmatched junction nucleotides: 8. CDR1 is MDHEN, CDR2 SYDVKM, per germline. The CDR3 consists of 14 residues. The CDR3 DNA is TGTGCCAGCGAAGCCCCGGGACAGGGGTATGGCTACACCTTC. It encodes CASEAPGQGYGYTF.

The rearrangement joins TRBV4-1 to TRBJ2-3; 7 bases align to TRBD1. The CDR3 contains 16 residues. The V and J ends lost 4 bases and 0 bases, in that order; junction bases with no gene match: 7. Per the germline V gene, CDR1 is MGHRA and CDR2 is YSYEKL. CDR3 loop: CASSPTGEISTDTQYF. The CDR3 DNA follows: TGCGCCAGCAGCCCAACAGGGGAAATCAGCACAGATACGCAGTATTTT.

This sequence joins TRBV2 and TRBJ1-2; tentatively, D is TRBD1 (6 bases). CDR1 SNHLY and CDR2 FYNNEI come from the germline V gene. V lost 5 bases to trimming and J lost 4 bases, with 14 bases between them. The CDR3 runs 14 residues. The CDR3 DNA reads TGTGCCAGCAGTAATCAGGGGAGCGTCTATGGCTACACCTTC. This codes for CASSNQGSVYGYTF.

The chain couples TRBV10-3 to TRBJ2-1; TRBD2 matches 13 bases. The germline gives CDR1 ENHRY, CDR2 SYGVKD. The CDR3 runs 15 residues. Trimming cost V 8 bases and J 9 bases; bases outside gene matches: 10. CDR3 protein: CAIGSPRLAGGEQFF. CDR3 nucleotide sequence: TGTGCCATCGGGAGCCCCCGACTAGCGGGAGGTGAGCAGTTCTTC.

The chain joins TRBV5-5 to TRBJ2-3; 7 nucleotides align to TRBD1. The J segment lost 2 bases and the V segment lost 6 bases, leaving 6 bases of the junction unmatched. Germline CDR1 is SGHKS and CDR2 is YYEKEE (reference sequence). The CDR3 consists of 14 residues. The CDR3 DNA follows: TGTGCCAGCATTCCGGGACAGCTCACAGATACGCAGTATTTT. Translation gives CASIPGQLTDTQYF. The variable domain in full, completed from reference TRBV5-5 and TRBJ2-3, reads DAGVTQSPTHLIKTRGQQVTLRCSPISGHKSVSWYQQVLGQGPQFIFQYYEKEERGRGNFPDRFSARQFPNYSSELNVNALLLGDSALYLCASIPGQLTDTQYFGPGTRLTVL.

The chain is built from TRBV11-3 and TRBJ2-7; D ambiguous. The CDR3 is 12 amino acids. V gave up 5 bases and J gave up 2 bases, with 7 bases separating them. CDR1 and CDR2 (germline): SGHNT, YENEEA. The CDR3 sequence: CASSANPYEQYF. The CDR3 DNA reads TGTGCCAGCAGCGCGAACCCCTACGAGCAGTACTTC. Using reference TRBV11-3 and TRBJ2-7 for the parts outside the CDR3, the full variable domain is EAGVVQSPRYKIIEKKQPVAFWCNPISGHNTLYWYLQNLGQGPELLIRYENEEAVDDSQLPKDRFSAERLKGVDSTLKIQPAELGDSAVYLCASSANPYEQYFGPGTRLTVT.

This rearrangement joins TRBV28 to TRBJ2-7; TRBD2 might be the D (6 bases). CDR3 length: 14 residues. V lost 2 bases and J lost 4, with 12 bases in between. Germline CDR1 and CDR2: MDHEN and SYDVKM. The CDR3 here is CASSLIGGPYEQYF. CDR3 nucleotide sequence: TGTGCCAGCAGTTTAATTGGAGGGCCATACGAGCAGTACTTC.

The DNA of the CDR3 is TGCGCCAGCAGCCAAGATCGACTAGCGGGAAGCTCCTACGAGCAGTACTTC. This encodes CASSQDRLAGSSYEQYF. The chain links TRBV4-1 to TRBJ2-7; 11 positions agree with TRBD2. The CDR3 has 17 residues. J gave up 0 bases and V 0 bases, and 4 bases lay outside the gene matches. Germline CDR1 MGHRA, CDR2 YSYEKL.

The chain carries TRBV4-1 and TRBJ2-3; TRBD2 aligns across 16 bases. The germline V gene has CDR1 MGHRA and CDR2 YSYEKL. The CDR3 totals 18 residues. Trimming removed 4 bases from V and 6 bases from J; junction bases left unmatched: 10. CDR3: CASSRGTSGGGLKDTQYF. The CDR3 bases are TGCGCCAGCAGCCGTGGGACTAGCGGGGGGGGCCTTAAGGATACGCAGTATTTT.

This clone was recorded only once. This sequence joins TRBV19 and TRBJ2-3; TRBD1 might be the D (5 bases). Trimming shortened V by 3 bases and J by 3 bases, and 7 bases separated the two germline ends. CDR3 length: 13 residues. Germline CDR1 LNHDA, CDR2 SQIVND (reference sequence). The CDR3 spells CASSIRGTDTQYF. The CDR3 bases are TGTGCCAGTAGTATTAGGGGTACAGATACGCAGTATTTT.

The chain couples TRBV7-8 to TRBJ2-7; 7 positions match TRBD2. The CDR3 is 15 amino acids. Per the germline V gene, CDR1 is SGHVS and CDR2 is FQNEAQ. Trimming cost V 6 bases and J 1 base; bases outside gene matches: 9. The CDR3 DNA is TGTGCCAGCAGTTACTACCTAGCGGATTCCTACGAGCAGTACTTC. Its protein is CASSYYLADSYEQYF.